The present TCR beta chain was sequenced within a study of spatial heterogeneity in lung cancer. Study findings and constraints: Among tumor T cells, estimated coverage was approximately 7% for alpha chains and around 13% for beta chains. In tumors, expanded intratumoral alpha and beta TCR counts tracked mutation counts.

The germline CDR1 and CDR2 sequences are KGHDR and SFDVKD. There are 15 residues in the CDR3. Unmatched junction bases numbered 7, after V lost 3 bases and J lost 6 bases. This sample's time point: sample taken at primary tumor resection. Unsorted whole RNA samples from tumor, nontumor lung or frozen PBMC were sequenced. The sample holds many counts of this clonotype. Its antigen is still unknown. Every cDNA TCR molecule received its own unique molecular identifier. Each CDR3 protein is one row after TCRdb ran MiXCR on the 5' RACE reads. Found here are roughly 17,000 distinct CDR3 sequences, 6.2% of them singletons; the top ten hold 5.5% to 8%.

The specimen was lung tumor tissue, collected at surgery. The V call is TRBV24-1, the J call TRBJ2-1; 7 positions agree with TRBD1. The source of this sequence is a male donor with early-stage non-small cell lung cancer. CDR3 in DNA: TGTGCCACCAGTGATATAGACAGGGCAATCAATGAGCAGTTCTTC. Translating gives CATSDIDRAINEQFF.